Listed here are 29 T cell receptor beta chains from one sample, sequenced in a study of STAT5B mutations in CD4+ large granular lymphocyte leukemia. Using immunoSEQ multiplex PCR, the repertoire was profiled, and TCRdb retains in-frame clones only, with some absent. The sample carries some 38,000 clones, more than 60% recorded once. The sequenced sample consisted of CD4+ T cells from blood buffy coats. Receptor source: a human donor in good health.

The chain recombines TRBV14 with TRBJ1-1, with D unclear. This CDR3 region has 16 residues. Germline V CDR1 and CDR2: SGHDN, FVKESK. With 1 base removed from V and 0 bases from J, the gap between germline ends came to 12 bases. CDR3 amino acids: CASSQGRFGLNTEAFF. The CDR3 DNA reads TGTGCCAGCAGCCAAGGTAGGTTCGGATTGAACACTGAAGCTTTCTTT.

CDR3 loop: CASSLGTLGTEAFF. The CDR3 nucleotides are TGTGCCAGCAGCTTAGGGACGTTGGGAACTGAAGCTTTCTTT. V is TRBV5-5 and J is TRBJ1-1; D perhaps matches TRBD1 (5 bases). The V gene lost 2 bases and the J gene lost 5 bases, with 13 bases spanning the gap. Germline-derived CDR1 and CDR2 are SGHKS and YYEKEE (reference sequence). This CDR3 has 14 residues. Complete variable domain (other parts from reference TRBV5-5 and TRBJ1-1): DAGVTQSPTHLIKTRGQQVTLRCSPISGHKSVSWYQQVLGQGPQFIFQYYEKEERGRGNFPDRFSARQFPNYSSELNVNALLLGDSALYLCASSLGTLGTEAFFGQGTRLTVV.

The chain joins TRBV7-9 to TRBJ2-1; D gene ambiguous. The V gene's germline CDR1 is SEHNR and CDR2 FQNEAQ (reference sequence). V gave up 5 bases and J gave up 10 bases, with 9 bases separating them. This CDR3 region has 11 residues. The CDR3 DNA follows: TGTGCCAGCAGCGGGTCGTGGGAGCAGTTCTTC. Its translation is CASSGSWEQFF.

The rearrangement uses TRBV18 and TRBJ2-5, with a weak D call TRBD2 (5 bases). Trimming took 2 bases from V and 5 from J, leaving 15 bases between them. Germline V gene lookup returns CDR1 KGHSH and CDR2 LQKENI. This CDR3 comprises 15 residues. In nucleotides, the CDR3 is TGTGCCAGCTCACCATCTCCTAGCCCGGGGGAGACCCAGTACTTC. Protein sequence: CASSPSPSPGETQYF.

This chain uses TRBV5-4 with TRBJ1-2, with D uncertain. Germline-derived CDR1 and CDR2 are SGHNT and YYREEE (reference sequence). Trimming removed 0 bases at V and 3 bases at J, with 6 bases between. The CDR3 spans 13 residues. In DNA form, the CDR3 reads TGTGCCAGCAGCTTGGCGGGCGACTATGGCTACACCTTC. Translation gives CASSLAGDYGYTF.

The sample holds one count of this clone. The chain recombines TRBV10-3 with TRBJ2-5; D not resolved. This CDR3 is built from 16 residues. The V end was cut by 3 bases, the J end by 2 bases, with 16 bases between. Germline CDR1 ENHRY, CDR2 SYGVKD. The CDR3 coding sequence is TGTGCCATCAGTGAATCGAATCGTTTGGGGCAAGAGACCCAGTACTTC. Translating it yields CAISESNRLGQETQYF.

The genes are TRBV7-2 and TRBJ2-3; 14 bases fit TRBD2. This CDR3 contains 18 residues. Germline values: CDR1 SGHTA, CDR2 FQGNSA. V gave up 6 bases and J gave up 1 base; unmatched junction bases: 9. CDR3 loop: CASRPTSGGVVGTDTQYF. The CDR3 bases are TGTGCCAGCAGGCCGACTAGCGGGGGGGTTGTTGGCACAGATACGCAGTATTTT.

This chain connects TRBV10-3 to TRBJ2-1, with D tentatively TRBD2 (5 bases). V was pared by 3 bases and J by 5 bases, with 14 bases between. CDR1 is ENHRY and CDR2 is SYGVKD in the germline V gene. The CDR3 totals 15 residues. The CDR3: CAISERENQDNEQFF. The CDR3 nucleotides are TGTGCCATCAGTGAAAGGGAGAATCAGGACAATGAGCAGTTCTTC.

The V call is TRBV19, the J call TRBJ2-1; D may be TRBD1 or TRBD2 (5 bases each). The CDR3 sequence is 16 residues long. Per germline, CDR1 LNHDA and CDR2 SQIVND (reference sequence). Between the trimmed V and J ends, which lost 5 bases and 2 bases, there was a span of 16 bases. The CDR3, as DNA: TGTGCCAGTAGTCCGCCCGGGACGTCCGCCTACAATGAGCAGTTCTTC. Amino acids: CASSPPGTSAYNEQFF.

This chain joins TRBV27 and TRBJ1-3, with 8 bases fitting TRBD1. Losses at the gene ends were 5 bases for V and 0 bases for J; bases not matched to a gene: 15. Looked up from germline, CDR1 is MNHEY and CDR2 is SMNVEV (reference sequence). This CDR3 is built from 19 residues. The CDR3 is CASSPRGQGYTSSGNTIYF. The CDR3, as DNA: TGTGCCAGCAGTCCCCGAGGACAGGGATACACAAGCTCTGGAAACACCATATATTTT.

The gene calls are TRBV18 and TRBJ2-7; the D gene is possibly TRBD1 (5 bases). The CDR3 runs 12 residues. CDR1 and CDR2 from the germline V gene are KGHSH and LQKENI. V was pared by 4 bases and J by 6 bases, with 10 bases between. CDR3 coding DNA: TGTGCCAGCTCACTCTCAGGGTTCGAGCAGTACTTC. Amino acid sequence: CASSLSGFEQYF.

The chain recombines TRBV7-8 with TRBJ2-2; D possibly corresponds to TRBD1 (6 bases). V lost 5 bases to trimming and J lost 11 bases, with 21 bases between them. Looked up from germline, CDR1 is SGHVS and CDR2 is FQNEAQ. The CDR3 has 15 residues. The CDR3 nucleotides are TGTGCCAGCAGCCCACTTAATGTAGGGGGAATCGAGCTGTTTTTT. This gives the protein CASSPLNVGGIELFF.

DNA of the CDR3: TGTGCCAGCAGCTTAGTTGACAGTTACTATGGCTACACCTTC. Its protein is CASSLVDSYYGYTF. The J gene is TRBJ1-2, the V gene TRBV7-2; the D gene is possibly TRBD1 (5 bases). V was cut by 1 base and J by 3 bases, with 9 bases left in between. CDR3 length: 14 amino acids. The germline V gene has CDR1 SGHTA and CDR2 FQGNSA.

This clone appeared once. The rearrangement links TRBV21-1 to TRBJ2-3; the table gives TRBD2 as D, unverified against the DNA. TRBV21-1 is a documented pseudogene. The CDR3 length is 11 residues. The CDR3 protein is CASSKELGQYF. As DNA, the CDR3 is TGTGCCAGCAGCAAAGAACTAGGGCAGTATTTT.

This clone was seen once. V and J are TRBV4-2 and TRBJ2-1; 9 positions match TRBD1. Looked up from germline, CDR1 is LGHNA and CDR2 is YNFKEQ. The CDR3 runs 16 residues. V lost 2 bases and J lost 9; bases outside the gene matches: 11. The CDR3 reads CASSQTTGGEWGEQFF. CDR3 coding DNA: TGTGCCAGCAGCCAAACGACAGGGGGAGAATGGGGTGAGCAGTTCTTC.

The chain is built from TRBV6-5 and TRBJ2-7; D is unresolved. The CDR3 contains 13 residues. Trimming took 8 bases from V and 1 from J, leaving 12 bases between them. Germline V gene data show CDR1 as MNHEY and CDR2 as SVGAGI. CDR3 nucleotide sequence: TGTGCCAGCTGGGGATATTTATCCTACGAGCAGTACTTC. It yields the protein CASWGYLSYEQYF.

This chain uses TRBV2 with TRBJ2-1; 9 positions agree with TRBD2. The CDR3 extends over 14 amino acids. Trimming at V came to 4 bases and at J to 6 bases, leaving 4 bases not matched to a gene. In germline, CDR1 is SNHLY, CDR2 FYNNEI. In DNA, the CDR3 is TGTGCCAGCAGTGTGGCGGGAGGGCGCAATGAGCAGTTCTTC. This translates into CASSVAGGRNEQFF.

The CDR3 loop reads CASSIRTSYGSGANVLTF. As DNA, the CDR3 is TGCGCCAGCAGCATTCGGACTAGCTACGGCTCTGGGGCCAACGTCCTGACTTTC. The chain is built from TRBV5-1 and TRBJ2-6; TRBD2 aligns across 8 bases. From germline, CDR1 is SGHRS and CDR2 YFSETQ. CDR3 length: 18 residues. J gave up 0 bases and V 4 bases, and 9 bases lay outside the gene matches. The full variable domain, completed using reference TRBV5-1 and TRBJ2-6, is KAGVTQTPRYLIKTRGQQVTLSCSPISGHRSVSWYQQTPGQGLQFLFEYFSETQRNKGNFPGRFSGRQFSNSRSEMNVSTLELGDSALYLCASSIRTSYGSGANVLTFGAGSRLTVL.

V is TRBV11-2 and J is TRBJ2-5, with 10 bases aligning to TRBD1. The germline gives CDR1 SGHAT, CDR2 FQNNGV. After removal of 1 base from V and 5 bases from J, the junction contained 4 bases not matched to a gene. The CDR3 contains 15 residues. The CDR3 loop reads CASSLVGDRGETQYF. The CDR3 DNA reads TGTGCCAGCAGCTTAGTAGGGGACAGGGGTGAGACCCAGTACTTC.

The table lists this clone with a count of one. The chain combines TRBV5-1 with TRBJ2-7; 7 bases match TRBD2. The V segment lost 4 bases and the J segment 3 bases; nucleotides outside the gene matches: 1. There are 12 residues in the CDR3. CDR1 SGHRS and CDR2 YFSETQ come from the germline V gene. CDR3 protein: CASSRTSYEQYF. The CDR3 DNA reads as TGCGCCAGCAGCCGGACTAGCTACGAGCAGTACTTC. Supplemented by reference TRBV5-1 and TRBJ2-7, the full variable domain reads KAGVTQTPRYLIKTRGQQVTLSCSPISGHRSVSWYQQTPGQGLQFLFEYFSETQRNKGNFPGRFSGRQFSNSRSEMNVSTLELGDSALYLCASSRTSYEQYFGPGTRLTVT.

The rearrangement links TRBV7-2 to TRBJ2-5, with 8 bases fitting TRBD2. The germline V gene has CDR1 SGHTA and CDR2 FQGNSA. This CDR3 region has 14 residues. With 5 bases clipped from V and 4 bases from J, the junction kept 6 bases outside the gene matches. CDR3 coding DNA: TGTGCCAGCAGCCCCGGGGGGGGCGGAGAGACCCAGTACTTC. This translates into CASSPGGGGETQYF.

The chain links TRBV10-1 to TRBJ2-7; D could derive from TRBD1 or TRBD2 (6 bases each). The germline V and J ends were trimmed by 6 bases and 0 bases, with 12 bases remaining between them. Germline CDR1 is WNHNN and CDR2 is SYGVQD (reference sequence). This CDR3 region has 14 residues. The CDR3: CASSERGVSYEQYF. The CDR3 DNA reads as TGCGCCAGCAGCGAAAGGGGGGTCTCCTACGAGCAGTACTTC.

The rearrangement links TRBV6-5 to TRBJ1-1; 7 positions match TRBD1. Trimming took 7 bases from V and 9 from J; bases not matched to a gene: 8. This CDR3 is 12 amino acids long. Germline assignment: CDR1 MNHEY and CDR2 SVGAGI. The CDR3 DNA follows: TGTGCCAGCAAAGAGACAGGGCGGAAAGCTTTCTTT. Translation gives CASKETGRKAFF.

The chain is built from TRBV7-3 and TRBJ2-1; 8 nucleotides line up with TRBD1. CDR3 length: 16 residues. Trimming took 5 bases from V and 0 from J; bases not matched to a gene: 6. CDR1 is SGHTA, CDR2 FQGTGA, per germline. The CDR3 DNA reads as TGTGCCAGCAGCCCCAGGGGGCCGAGCTCCTACAATGAGCAGTTCTTC. Amino acids: CASSPRGPSSYNEQFF.

The rearrangement joins TRBV6-5 to TRBJ2-2; 9 bases align to TRBD2. The CDR3 contains 16 residues. V lost 3 bases to trimming and J lost 5 bases; unmatched junction nucleotides: 7. Germline V lookup: CDR1 MNHEY, CDR2 SVGAGI. The CDR3 DNA is TGTGCCAGCAGTTATAGCGGGGGTTTGGGGACCGGGGAGCTGTTTTTT. It yields the protein CASSYSGGLGTGELFF.

The chain combines TRBV19 with TRBJ2-7; D may be TRBD2 (5 bases). Trimming removed 4 bases at V and 4 bases at J, with 17 bases between. The CDR3 is 15 amino acids. CDR1 and CDR2 from the germline V gene are LNHDA and SQIVND (reference sequence). CDR3 region: CASSRESGYYYEQYF. The CDR3 DNA reads TGTGCCAGTAGTAGAGAGAGCGGATATTATTACGAGCAGTACTTC. Full variable domain (remainder filled in from reference TRBV19 and TRBJ2-7): DGGITQSPKYLFRKEGQNVTLSCEQNLNHDAMYWYRQDPGQGLRLIYYSQIVNDFQKGDIAEGYSVSREKKESFPLTVTSAQKNPTAFYLCASSRESGYYYEQYFGPGTRLTVT.

J is TRBJ2-7 and V is TRBV27; no clear D gene. V gave up 3 bases and J gave up 2 bases, with 8 bases separating them. Germline V CDR1 and CDR2: MNHEY, SMNVEV (reference sequence). The CDR3 spans 13 residues. CDR3 nucleotides: TGTGCCAGCAGTTTTTCCGTTGCCTACGAGCAGTACTTC. It codes for CASSFSVAYEQYF.

This chain joins TRBV6-4 and TRBJ1-3; D might be TRBD1 (5 bases). The CDR3 is 21 amino acids. Germline values: CDR1 MRHNA, CDR2 SNTAGT. V lost 0 bases to trimming and J lost 0 bases, with 24 bases between them. CDR3 DNA: TGTGCCAGCAGTGACTCTCATGCGGCAGGGAGAGAACCTTACTCTGGAAACACCATATATTTT. As protein: CASSDSHAAGREPYSGNTIYF.

V and J are TRBV6-9 and TRBJ2-7, with D perhaps TRBD2 (5 bases). Germline lookup yields CDR1 MNHGY and CDR2 SVAAGI. The CDR3 runs to 12 residues. V gave up 9 bases and J gave up 6 bases, with 15 bases separating them. Here the CDR3 reads CARIATWGEQYF. CDR3 nucleotides: TGTGCCAGAATAGCGACGTGGGGCGAGCAGTACTTC.